A selection of T cell receptor beta chains follows, all from one sample in a study of T cell repertoires in cytomegalovirus infection. TCRdb itself ran the reads through MiXCR, one entry per CDR3 protein. The sample contains 150,000 or so distinct CDR3 sequences, roughly 6% of which appear only once. The sequenced sample was PBMCs. Receptors were obtained from a human donor in good health (CMV status not recorded). Some clones in this sample may be carry-over from other donors' samples. Both conserved end residues are part of each CDR3. D genes are given only for firm matches. For some rows the clone size is stated as once, few or many, or as a class when expanded; others skip it.

j_call clone_size d_call v_call cdr3_nt cdr3_aa
TRBJ1-1 few . TRBV19 TGTGCCACGGGGCGGGGGAAAGCTTTCTTT CATGRGKAFF
TRBJ2-1 many TRBD1 TRBV6-1 TGTGCCAGCAGTACCCGGACAGGGGGCGTGGATGAGCAGTTCTTC CASSTRTGGVDEQFF
TRBJ2-3 few TRBD1 TRBV11-3 TGTGCCAGCAGCCAGGGGACAGGGTTTTCAGATACGCAGTATTTT CASSQGTGFSDTQYF
TRBJ2-3 many TRBD2 TRBV7-3 TGTGCCAGCAGCTTAAGAGGGCTAGCGGGAGATACGCAGTATTTT CASSLRGLAGDTQYF
TRBJ1-3 . . TRBV7-9 TGTGCCAGCAGGTCACCCTCGGGAAACACCATATATTTT CASRSPSGNTIYF
TRBJ2-2 many . TRBV7-8 TGTGCCAGCAGCTTAGAAGGGCGCGCTACCGGGGAGCTGTTTTTT CASSLEGRATGELFF
TRBJ1-5 many TRBD1 TRBV7-8 TGTGCCAGCAGCCCAAAACAACGGGACAGGGCTGGACTTAGCAATCAGCCCCAGCATTTT CASSPKQRDRAGLSNQPQHF
TRBJ2-1 many TRBD2 TRBV20-1 TGCAGTGCTCGAGCACCGACTAGCCACCATGGTGAGCAGTTCTTC CSARAPTSHHGEQFF
TRBJ1-1 many . TRBV7-2 TGTGCCAGCAGCCACGCCAAGAACACTGAAGCTTTCTTT CASSHAKNTEAFF
TRBJ1-2 few . TRBV7-2 TGTGCCAGCAGCTTAGGGGTTATCTATGGCTACACCTTC CASSLGVIYGYTF
TRBJ2-1 many TRBD1 TRBV10-3 TGTGCCATCAGGACGGGACAGAACAATGAGCAGTTCTTC CAIRTGQNNEQFF
TRBJ1-1 many . TRBV7-2 TGTGCCAGCAGCTTACCTCTACAGAACTTGAACACTGAAGCTTTCTTT CASSLPLQNLNTEAFF
TRBJ2-5 many TRBD1 TRBV7-2 TGTGCCAGCAGCTCCCGGACAGGGGAAGAGACCCAGTACTTC CASSSRTGEETQYF
TRBJ2-7 . . TRBV11-2 TGTGCCAGCAGCTGGGAGCTTGGGGAGCAGTACTTC CASSWELGEQYF
TRBJ2-7 many . TRBV27 TGTGCCAGCACCGCTCGGCGGTCCTCTGTCTCCTACGAGCAGTACTTC CASTARRSSVSYEQYF
TRBJ1-2 . . TRBV24-1 TGTGCCACCAGTGCCGGGGACTACTATGGCTACACCTTC CATSAGDYYGYTF
TRBJ2-3 many TRBD2 TRBV7-9 TGTGCCAGCAGCCCGGGGGGGGCCCACACAGATACGCAGTATTTT CASSPGGAHTDTQYF
TRBJ2-3 many . TRBV20-1 TGCAGTACGGGACTTTACACAGATACGCAGTATTTT CSTGLYTDTQYF
TRBJ1-1 . TRBD1 TRBV20-1 TGCAGTGCTAGATCCGGGACAGGGTTGGGCACTGAAGCTTTCTTT CSARSGTGLGTEAFF
TRBJ2-3 many TRBD2 TRBV7-2 TGTGCCAGCAGTTCGAACGGGGAGGGGACAGATACGCAGTATTTT CASSSNGEGTDTQYF
TRBJ1-2 few . TRBV12-5 TGTGCTAGTGGTTTCGGTACTGCAGGGGCGAGGTATGGCTACACCTTC CASGFGTAGARYGYTF
TRBJ2-3 many TRBD1 TRBV7-9 TGTGCCAGCAGCGGCTCTCAAGGACAGGTCCCCCGGACAGATACGCAGTATTTT CASSGSQGQVPRTDTQYF
TRBJ1-2 . TRBD1 TRBV10-3 TGTGCCATCAGAGGGGACAGGGGCCCTAACTATGGCTACACCTTC CAIRGDRGPNYGYTF
TRBJ2-1 . . TRBV14 TGTGCCAGCAGCCCTCTCCCCCCAGAGTCTTACTACAATGAGCAGTTCTTC CASSPLPPESYYNEQFF
TRBJ2-6 many . TRBV5-5 TGTGCCAGCAGCTCCGTCTGGGCTCTCTCTGGGGCCAACGTCCTGACTTTC CASSSVWALSGANVLTF
TRBJ2-3 . TRBD2 TRBV3-1 TGTGCCAGCAGCCAAAGTAGCGGGGGATACACAGATACGCAGTATTTT CASSQSSGGYTDTQYF
TRBJ2-2 many . TRBV6-2/TRBV6-3 TGTGCCAGCTCCCCCAGAACGACCGGGGAGCTGTTTTTT CASSPRTTGELFF
TRBJ2-5 . . TRBV7-2 TGTGCCAGCAGCCCTTACGGAACGATAGAGACCCAGTACTTC CASSPYGTIETQYF
TRBJ1-5 few . TRBV28 TGTGCCAGCAGTTTGGGGGGCCGTGTTCAGCCCCAGCATTTT CASSLGGRVQPQHF
TRBJ2-1 many TRBD2 TRBV28 TGTGCCAGCAGTTTTGCGGGGGGAGTTGAGCAGTTCTTC CASSFAGGVEQFF
TRBJ2-2 few . TRBV2 TGTGCCAGCAGTGAAAAAGGACAGCCGAACACCGGGGAGCTGTTTTTT CASSEKGQPNTGELFF
TRBJ2-5 . . TRBV20-1 TGCAGTGCTGAGTCCCCCAGTATTAGGGTGGGGACCCAGTACTTC CSAESPSIRVGTQYF
TRBJ2-7 many . TRBV7-2 TGTGCCAGCAGCGTGGGACCCTACGAGCAGTACTTC CASSVGPYEQYF
TRBJ2-1 . . TRBV24-1 TGTGCCACCAGTGATTCGGCGCGGGGCAATGAGCAGTTCTTC CATSDSARGNEQFF
TRBJ2-2 many . TRBV12-3/TRBV12-4 TGTGCCAGCAGTCCTACTCGAGGGGAGCTGTTTTTT CASSPTRGELFF
TRBJ1-4 many . TRBV28 TGTGCCAGCAGGGGGACGATTTGGGAAAAACTGTTTTTT CASRGTIWEKLFF
TRBJ1-6 many TRBD1 TRBV5-1 TGCGCCAGCAGCCCGACAGGGTTACCCCTCCACTTT CASSPTGLPLHF
TRBJ2-3 many . TRBV7-3 TGTGCCAGCAGCTTAACGGTTAGCACAGATACGCAGTATTTT CASSLTVSTDTQYF
TRBJ2-7 many TRBD1 TRBV7-2 TGTGCCAGCAGCTCCCGGACAGGGTATGACGAGCAGTACTTC CASSSRTGYDEQYF
TRBJ2-7 many . TRBV7-6 TGTGCCAGCAGCTTGGTACCAGGGGCCTACGAGCAGTACTTC CASSLVPGAYEQYF
TRBJ1-2 many TRBD1 TRBV7-3 TGTGCCAGCAGCGCGCTCCCGGGACAGGGGACGTTCTATGGCTACACCTTC CASSALPGQGTFYGYTF
TRBJ2-5 many . TRBV28 TGTGCCAGCAGTGCCTGGAGCTCCGGGGATGAAGAGACCCAGTACTTC CASSAWSSGDEETQYF
TRBJ2-3 many TRBD2 TRBV20-1 TGCAGTGCTAGAGAACCTAGCGGTTCAGATACGCAGTATTTT CSAREPSGSDTQYF
TRBJ2-3 . TRBD2 TRBV29-1 TGCAGCGTTCGAGGACTAGCACTAGATACGCAGTATTTT CSVRGLALDTQYF
TRBJ1-5 few . TRBV6-5 TGTGCCAGCAGGGGAGGGCTAGGGCAGCCCCAGCATTTT CASRGGLGQPQHF
TRBJ2-2 many . TRBV19 TGTGCCAGTTGGAGCACCGGGGAGCTGTTTTTT CASWSTGELFF
TRBJ2-3 many . TRBV12-3/TRBV12-4 TGTGCCAGCAGTCTGAGCCTAACAGGCACAGATACGCAGTATTTT CASSLSLTGTDTQYF
TRBJ2-5 many TRBD2 TRBV7-2 TGTGCCAGCAGCCTCGGGACTAGCGGGGGAGGCGCGGGAGAGACCCAGTACTTC CASSLGTSGGGAGETQYF